The clone carrying this T cell receptor beta chain has a handful of counts. What it binds is unknown. TCR beta libraries were prepared from cDNA with unique molecular identifiers. TCRdb re-called the PCR reads with MiXCR, one entry per CDR3 protein. Here the sample spans 150,000 to 200,000 distinct CDR3 sequences, approximately 28% being singletons. The CDR3 sequence is 13 residues long. Germline lookup yields CDR1 SGHVS and CDR2 FQNEAQ. The V end lost 2 bases, the J end lost 1 base, and 5 bases lay between the germline ends. The sample belongs to a study of post-analysis software for immune sequencing data. Study overall: The disease courses covered relapsing-remitting, secondary progressive and progressive-relapsing multiple sclerosis. General study findings and limits: With F measure, samples from one preparation batch clustered together strongly. The study found TRBV5-6, TRBV5-1 and TRBV20-1 among a few TRBV segments more frequent in patients than controls.

The sequence was collected from a girl between 5 and 17 years old with multiple sclerosis. The specimen was blood. The J gene is TRBJ1-1, the V gene TRBV7-8; D remains ambiguous. The CDR3 region is CASSLSENTEAFF. Written as DNA, the CDR3 is TGTGCCAGCAGCTTATCAGAGAACACTGAAGCTTTCTTT.